The 2 T cell receptor beta chains in this list originate from one sample, sequenced in a study of cytomegalovirus exposure and HLA in healthy donors. This PCR relied on a set of 60 Vbeta primers and 13 Jbeta primers. Generated by immunoSEQ multiplex PCR, the TCRdb table keeps only in-frame clones and is missing some. The table shows tens of thousands of clones, with roughly 70% occurring only once. Sequences were obtained from PBMCs. Source of these receptors: a middle-aged man in good health and CMV-seropositive.

The chain is built from TRBV5-6 and TRBJ1-2, with D unresolved. The CDR3 length is 15 residues. The germline CDR1 and CDR2 sequences are SGHDT and YYEEEE. The germline V and J ends were trimmed by 4 bases and 4 bases, with 17 bases remaining between them. The CDR3 here is CASSLAGVTSYGYTF. In DNA, the CDR3 is TGTGCCAGCAGCCTAGCGGGCGTTACAAGCTATGGCTACACCTTC. The complete variable domain, with remaining parts taken from reference TRBV5-6 and TRBJ1-2, reads DAGVTQSPTHLIKTRGQQVTLRCSPKSGHDTVSWYQQALGQGPQFIFQYYEEEERQRGNFPDRFSGHQFPNYSSELNVNALLLGDSALYLCASSLAGVTSYGYTFGSGTRLTVV.

This rearrangement joins TRBV27 to TRBJ1-5, with a possible D match to TRBD1 (6 bases). Germline loops: CDR1 MNHEY, CDR2 SMNVEV (reference sequence). Between the trimmed V and J ends, which lost 2 bases and 6 bases, there was a span of 8 bases. This CDR3 spans 13 amino acids. The CDR3 nucleotides are TGTGCCAGCAGTTTAAACAGGGCTCAGCCCCAGCATTTT. It yields the protein CASSLNRAQPQHF.